This entry is about one T cell receptor (beta chain). Its antigen is undetermined. The record originates from a study of response to subunit inactivated influenza vaccine. Germline CDR1 and CDR2: DFQATT and SNEGSKA (reference sequence). This CDR3 is built from 15 residues. V shed 4 bases and J shed 3 bases, with 19 bases lying between them. Overall study results and limits: Authors suggested few new T cells are recruited by each seasonal influenza vaccination.

TCRdb re-called the RT-PCR reads through MiXCR, storing one row per CDR3 protein. The data hold roughly 460,000 distinct CDR3 sequences, with around 9.9% observed a single time. The TCR was taken from a man over 45 who received an inactivated influenza vaccine. Sequencing was performed on PBMCs from blood, taken roughly 46 days after vaccination. The V call is TRBV20-1, the J call TRBJ2-7; D possibly corresponds to TRBD2 (6 bases). The CDR3 nucleotides are TGCAGTGCTAAATCTGGGCGGGGAATTGGCTACGAGCAGTACTTC. It encodes CSAKSGRGIGYEQYF.